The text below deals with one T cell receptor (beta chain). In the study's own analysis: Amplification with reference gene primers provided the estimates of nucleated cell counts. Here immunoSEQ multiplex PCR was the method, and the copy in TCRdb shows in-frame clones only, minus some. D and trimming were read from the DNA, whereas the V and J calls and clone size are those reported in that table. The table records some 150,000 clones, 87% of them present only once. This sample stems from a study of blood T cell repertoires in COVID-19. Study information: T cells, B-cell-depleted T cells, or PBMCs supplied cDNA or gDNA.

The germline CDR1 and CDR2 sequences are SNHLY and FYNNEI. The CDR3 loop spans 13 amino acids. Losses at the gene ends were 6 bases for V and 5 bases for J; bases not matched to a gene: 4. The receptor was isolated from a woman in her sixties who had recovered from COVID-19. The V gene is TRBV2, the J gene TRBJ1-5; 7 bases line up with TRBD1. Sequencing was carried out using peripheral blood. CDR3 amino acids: CASSADRDQPQHF. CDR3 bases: TGTGCCAGCAGCGCCGACAGGGATCAGCCCCAGCATTTT. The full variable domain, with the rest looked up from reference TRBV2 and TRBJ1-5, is EPEVTQTPSHQVTQMGQEVILRCVPISNHLYFYWYRQILGQKVEFLVSFYNNEISEKSEIFDDQFSVERPDGSNFTLKIRSTKLEDSAMYFCASSADRDQPQHFGDGTRLSIL.